These 29 T cell receptor beta chains share one sample of origin, sequenced in a study of blood T cell repertoires in COVID-19. TCRdb keeps only in-frame clones here, not all; method: immunoSEQ multiplex PCR. This table holds about 130,000 clones, approximately 85% found once. Sequencing used peripheral blood. These receptors all stem from a woman of 80 years or more with COVID-19, enrolled during active disease.

This clone was seen just once. The chain combines TRBV29-1 with TRBJ1-2; the D gene is possibly TRBD1 (5 bases). The CDR3 spans 12 residues. V shed 3 bases and J shed 8 bases, with 13 bases lying between them. The germline V gene encodes CDR1 SQVTM and CDR2 ANQGSEA. The chain's CDR3 is CSVEAGSFGYTF. CDR3 in DNA: TGCAGCGTTGAGGCAGGGTCGTTCGGCTACACCTTC.

The chain uses TRBV6-5 and TRBJ1-1; D uncertain. The CDR3 has 10 amino acids. Trimming took off 5 bases at V and 8 bases at J, with 6 bases between the two ends. Germline CDR1 and CDR2: MNHEY and SVGAGI. CDR3: CASSRREAFF. Here the CDR3 DNA reads TGTGCCAGCAGTCGTAGAGAAGCTTTCTTT.

Here the CDR3 DNA reads TGTGCCAGTAGTATATCATCCAGGGAAAAACTGTTTTTT. It specifies CASSISSREKLFF. V usage is TRBV19 and J usage is TRBJ1-4; D is unresolved. Germline V gene data show CDR1 as LNHDA and CDR2 as SQIVND (reference sequence). V lost 2 bases and J 8 bases, leaving 9 bases between the germline ends. The CDR3 is 13 amino acids.

This chain joins TRBV15 and TRBJ2-4; 7 bases are a match to TRBD2. V was clipped by 0 bases and J by 9 bases; unmatched bases: 14. The germline V gene has CDR1 LNHNV and CDR2 YYDKDF (reference sequence). The CDR3 extends over 17 amino acids. In DNA form, the CDR3 reads TGTGCCACCAGCAGAGATGAATGGGGTCGAGGGGAGGGCATTCAGTACTTC. It yields the protein CATSRDEWGRGEGIQYF.

The rearrangement joins TRBV27 to TRBJ2-1; 8 nucleotides align to TRBD2. Per germline, CDR1 MNHEY and CDR2 SMNVEV (reference sequence). This CDR3 contains 18 residues. The V gene end was trimmed by 5 bases and the J gene end by 1 base; junction bases not matched to a gene: 13. The CDR3 loop reads CASSRPISGMLSYNEQFF. CDR3 coding DNA: TGTGCCAGCAGTCGACCTATTAGCGGGATGCTTTCCTACAATGAGCAGTTCTTC.

V gene TRBV19 combines with J gene TRBJ2-2; 7 positions match TRBD2. CDR3 length: 15 amino acids. Germline assignment: CDR1 LNHDA and CDR2 SQIVND (reference sequence). V dropped 7 bases and J dropped 3; count of bases not matched to a gene: 8. In nucleotides, the CDR3 is TGTGCCAGTATCAGGGCGGGAGTTGACACCGGGGAGCTGTTTTTT. This gives the protein CASIRAGVDTGELFF.

The V gene is TRBV7-9, the J gene TRBJ2-7, with 10 bases lining up with TRBD2. Germline V CDR1 and CDR2: SEHNR, FQNEAQ (reference sequence). The CDR3 extends over 14 amino acids. V was clipped by 5 bases and J by 2 bases; unmatched bases: 3. CDR3 sequence: CASSTSGKPYEQYF. The CDR3 DNA is TGTGCCAGCAGCACTAGCGGGAAACCCTACGAGCAGTACTTC.

This rearrangement joins TRBV3-1 (or the pseudogene TRBV3-2) to TRBJ2-2; weak D call: TRBD1 (5 bases). The CDR3 is 14 amino acids. Trimming left V 2 bases short and J 4 bases short, with 8 bases between. In germline, CDR1 is LGHDT, CDR2 YNNKEL (reference sequence). The CDR3 DNA reads as TGTGCCAGCAGCCAAAGGGGCGGCACCGGGGAGCTGTTTTTT. Protein product: CASSQRGGTGELFF.

This clone has a single count. This chain joins TRBV20-1 and TRBJ1-3, with D unclear. V lost 3 bases and J 0 bases, leaving 15 bases between the germline ends. This CDR3 has 16 residues. Per the germline V gene, CDR1 is DFQATT and CDR2 is SNEGSKA (reference sequence). The chain's CDR3 is CSASRRQIISGNTIYF. CDR3 nucleotide sequence: TGCAGTGCTAGTAGGAGGCAGATCATCTCTGGAAACACCATATATTTT.

The count of this clone is one. V usage is TRBV23-1 and J usage is TRBJ2-7, with a tentative D call TRBD1 (6 bases). TRBV23-1 counts as an open reading frame of uncertain function. V was clipped by 8 bases and J by 3 bases, with 23 bases between them. The CDR3 contains 16 residues. CDR3 loop: CASVQFRGSGGYEQYF. DNA of the CDR3: TGCGCCAGCGTACAGTTCAGGGGTTCTGGGGGCTACGAGCAGTACTTC.

The chain uses TRBV6-1 and TRBJ1-5, with D possibly TRBD1 on 5 matching bases. Trimming cost V 1 base and J 6 bases, with 10 bases left between them. Germline V gene lookup returns CDR1 MNHNS and CDR2 SASEGT. This CDR3 spans 14 amino acids. The CDR3 sequence is CASSEGGVGQPQHF. CDR3 coding DNA: TGTGCCAGCAGTGAAGGGGGGGTGGGTCAGCCCCAGCATTTT.

The genes are TRBV4-3 and TRBJ2-2; D is ambiguous. V was clipped by 0 bases and J by 7 bases, with 9 bases between them. The germline CDR1 and CDR2 sequences are LGHNA and YSLEER. The CDR3 consists of 14 residues. The CDR3 here is CASSQDPLSGELFF. The CDR3 DNA reads TGCGCCAGCAGCCAAGATCCGCTTAGCGGGGAGCTGTTTTTT.

The chain links TRBV5-4 to TRBJ1-3, with D possibly TRBD1 on 6 matching bases. Germline-derived CDR1 and CDR2 are SGHNT and YYREEE (reference sequence). Trimming took 1 base from V and 8 from J, leaving 13 bases between them. The CDR3 is 14 residues long. This CDR3 reads CASSLSQGIDTIYF. DNA for the CDR3: TGTGCCAGCAGCTTGAGCCAGGGGATTGACACCATATATTTT.

The chain combines TRBV2 with TRBJ1-5; no reliable D call. The CDR3 covers 13 residues. The germline CDR1 and CDR2 sequences are SNHLY and FYNNEI. V lost 3 bases and J 5 bases, leaving 8 bases between the germline ends. The CDR3: CASSEMRDQPQHF. The CDR3 DNA follows: TGTGCCAGCAGTGAGATGCGGGATCAGCCCCAGCATTTT.

V gene TRBV27 combines with J gene TRBJ2-7; D possibly corresponds to TRBD2 (5 bases). The CDR3 is 13 amino acids. V was trimmed by 4 bases and J by 11 bases, leaving 18 bases between them. CDR1 MNHEY and CDR2 SMNVEV come from the germline V gene (reference sequence). CDR3 coding DNA: TGTGCCAGCAGTTCCCGGGCATCTTTGGAGGAGTACTTC. Amino acid sequence: CASSSRASLEEYF.

This clone was detected only a few times. The V gene is TRBV5-5, the J gene TRBJ2-1; TRBD2 matches at 9 bases. The junction had 8 bases not matched to a gene; V was cut back by 0 bases and J by 4 bases. CDR1 SGHKS and CDR2 YYEKEE come from the germline V gene (reference sequence). This CDR3 region has 17 residues. DNA for the CDR3: TGTGCCAGCAGCTTGGAGGTTCTAGCGGGACGATACAATGAGCAGTTCTTC. Residues: CASSLEVLAGRYNEQFF.

V gene TRBV28 combines with J gene TRBJ2-7; D not resolved. The length of the CDR3 is 14 residues. The germline V gene encodes CDR1 MDHEN and CDR2 SYDVKM. V gave up 8 bases and J gave up 1 base, with 15 bases separating them. CDR3 sequence reads: CASRPLLPSYEQYF. Written as DNA, the CDR3 is TGTGCCAGCCGTCCACTCTTACCTTCCTACGAGCAGTACTTC.

This chain joins TRBV7-3 and TRBJ2-1; 7 bases are shared with TRBD2. Per germline, CDR1 SGHTA and CDR2 FQGTGA. V was pared by 5 bases and J by 6 bases, with 4 bases of the junction left unmatched. This CDR3 contains 13 residues. The DNA of the CDR3 is TGTGCCAGCAGCCCCACTAGCGTCAATGAGCAGTTCTTC. It translates to CASSPTSVNEQFF.

The rearrangement links TRBV19 to TRBJ2-4; D gene unclear. The length of the CDR3 is 15 residues. The V end was cut by 3 bases, the J end by 7 bases, with 16 bases between. Germline loops: CDR1 LNHDA, CDR2 SQIVND (reference sequence). CDR3 sequence (DNA): TGTGCCAGTAGTATCAGAGGCACCGCGAGGAACATTCAGTACTTC. Residues: CASSIRGTARNIQYF.

The chain couples TRBV7-2 to TRBJ2-7; perhaps TRBD2 as D (5 bases). V lost 0 bases and J 1 base, leaving 10 bases between the germline ends. CDR1 is SGHTA, CDR2 FQGNSA, per germline. This CDR3 contains 15 residues. The CDR3 DNA follows: TGTGCCAGCAGCTTAGCAGGCGGGCTTTCCTACGAGCAGTACTTC. This encodes CASSLAGGLSYEQYF.

Written as DNA, the CDR3 is TGCGCCAGCAGCTTGTTTGTAGCCCAGAACAATGAGCAGTTCTTC. This sequence encodes CASSLFVAQNNEQFF. The chain recombines TRBV5-1 with TRBJ2-1; D not resolved. This CDR3 region has 15 residues. Germline CDR1 reads SGHRS; CDR2 reads YFSETQ. Trimming left V 1 base short and J 5 bases short, with 13 bases between.

The CDR3 DNA is TGTGCCAGCTCACAGAGTGACACAGGGTTTCGTTCGGGGACCCAGTACTTC. It codes for CASSQSDTGFRSGTQYF. This chain links TRBV18 with TRBJ2-5; the D gene is possibly TRBD1 (6 bases). Germline assignment: CDR1 KGHSH and CDR2 LQKENI. The CDR3 sequence is 17 residues long. Trimming removed 4 bases from V and 7 bases from J, with 25 bases in between.

The chain has TRBV7-2 and TRBJ2-7; perhaps TRBD2 as D (6 bases). Trimming removed 5 bases at V and 0 bases at J, with 11 bases between. The CDR3 length is 14 residues. The V gene's germline CDR1 is SGHTA and CDR2 FQGNSA. CDR3 sequence reads: CASSPGVISYEQYF. The CDR3 nucleotides are TGTGCCAGCAGCCCGGGGGTGATCTCCTACGAGCAGTACTTC.

V gene TRBV3-1 (or the pseudogene TRBV3-2) combines with J gene TRBJ2-7; the match to TRBD2 covers 11 bases. CDR3 length: 15 residues. The germline CDR1 and CDR2 sequences are LGHDT and YNNKEL (reference sequence). The V gene end was trimmed by 2 bases and the J gene end by 4 bases; junction bases not matched to a gene: 4. For the CDR3, the DNA is TGTGCCAGCAGCCAATTTACTAGCGGGAGTTACGAGCAGTACTTC. Translated: CASSQFTSGSYEQYF.

This chain uses TRBV2 with TRBJ2-4, with TRBD2 identical over 14 bases. V shed 6 bases and J 0 bases; nucleotides not matched to a gene: 13. Germline assignment: CDR1 SNHLY and CDR2 FYNNEI. The CDR3 is 20 residues long. CDR3 nucleotide sequence: TGTGCCAGCAGCCCTGGGTTGGGACTAGCGGGAGCCCTAGCCAAAAACATTCAGTACTTC. Its protein product is CASSPGLGLAGALAKNIQYF.

V usage is TRBV29-1 and J usage is TRBJ1-1; tentative D call: TRBD1 (5 bases). Deletions cut 4 bases from V and 5 bases from J, with 17 bases between. The germline V gene encodes CDR1 SQVTM and CDR2 ANQGSEA. The CDR3 consists of 14 residues. The CDR3 DNA reads as TGCAGCGTTGGGGGCACCCGGGGGGTAACTGAAGCTTTCTTT. This gives the protein CSVGGTRGVTEAFF.

This chain links TRBV10-3 with TRBJ1-1; 7 bases agree with TRBD1. Germline CDR1 and CDR2: ENHRY and SYGVKD. Trimming at V came to 5 bases and at J to 5 bases, leaving 5 bases not matched to a gene. The CDR3 totals 13 residues. DNA of the CDR3: TGTGCCATCAGTACAGGGGCGGGGACTGAAGCTTTCTTT. This codes for CAISTGAGTEAFF.

In its sample, this clone was seen once. The V and J genes are TRBV28 and TRBJ1-6; weak D call: TRBD1 (5 bases). Between the trimmed V and J ends, which lost 6 bases and 5 bases, there was a span of 14 bases. This CDR3 is 15 amino acids long. Germline CDR1 is MDHEN and CDR2 is SYDVKM. In DNA form, the CDR3 reads TGTGCCAGCAGCAGGGTGGCATTGAATAATTCACCCCTCCACTTT. This codes for CASSRVALNNSPLHF.

This clone was seen more than once but under ten times. The V call is TRBV28, the J call TRBJ1-2, with D possibly being TRBD1 (6 bases). This CDR3 is 14 amino acids long. V dropped 2 bases and J dropped 4 bases, with 11 bases sitting between them. CDR1 is MDHEN and CDR2 is SYDVKM in the germline V gene. The CDR3 sequence: CASSLGGAGYGYTF. CDR3 DNA: TGTGCCAGCAGTTTAGGGGGGGCCGGCTATGGCTACACCTTC.